The source of this T cell receptor (beta chain) is a study of early T cells in non-severe SARS-CoV-2 infection. Across the study: The study sequenced bulk RNA from unsorted whole blood, with chains unpaired.

CDR1 and CDR2 (germline): LGHDT, YNNKEL (reference sequence). The CDR3 totals 14 residues. Unique molecular identifiers (one per individual cDNA molecule) were attached. MiXCR was run by TCRdb on the 5' RACE reads, yielding one entry per CDR3 protein. Of roughly 50,000 distinct CDR3 sequences in the sample, approximately 8% were seen once. Of note for this clonotype: A read error may explain this, as a much larger clone is one base away. The conserved closing phenylalanine or tryptophan is absent in this CDR3, likely reflecting a read error.

This receptor was taken from an adult who was a healthcare worker with PCR-confirmed SARS-CoV-2 infection or an uninfected control (not recorded which). This sequence joins TRBV3-1 and TRBJ1-1, with TRBD1 matching 8 bases. Sequences were obtained from whole blood. The CDR3 DNA sequence: TGTGCCAGCAGTCAAGGACAGGGCTACACTGAAGCTTTCTAT. Its translation is CASSQGQGYTEAFY.